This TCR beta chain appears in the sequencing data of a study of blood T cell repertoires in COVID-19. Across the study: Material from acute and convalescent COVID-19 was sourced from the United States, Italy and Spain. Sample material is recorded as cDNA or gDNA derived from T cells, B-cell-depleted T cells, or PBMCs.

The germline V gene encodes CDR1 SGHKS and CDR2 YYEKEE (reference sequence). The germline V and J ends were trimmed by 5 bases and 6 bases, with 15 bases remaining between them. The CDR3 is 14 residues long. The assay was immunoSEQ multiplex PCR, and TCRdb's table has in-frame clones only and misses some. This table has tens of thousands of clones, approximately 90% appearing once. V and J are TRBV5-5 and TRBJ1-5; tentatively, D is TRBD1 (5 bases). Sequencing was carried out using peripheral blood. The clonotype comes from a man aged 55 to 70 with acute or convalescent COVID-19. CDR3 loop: CASSDPLRGQPQHF. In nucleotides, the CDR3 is TGTGCCAGCAGTGATCCACTTAGGGGTCAGCCCCAGCATTTT.